This T cell receptor (beta chain) originates from a study of spatial heterogeneity in lung cancer. V was clipped by 7 bases and J by 5 bases; unmatched bases: 7. The CDR3 covers 15 residues. CDR1 and CDR2 from the germline V gene are MDHEN and SYDVKM. Documented time point: sample taken at primary tumor resection. TCRdb redid the calling of the 5' RACE reads with MiXCR, one entry per CDR3 protein. The sample has roughly 5,000 distinct CDR3 sequences; 15% to 20% are singletons. General observations from the study: How many expanded intratumoral alpha and beta TCRs were present tracked the tumor mutation count, which was a count of nonsynonymous mutations.

On this clonotype itself: The antigen is not known.

The chain combines TRBV28 with TRBJ2-2; 10 bases are shared with TRBD2. The TCR was taken from a male donor with early-stage non-small cell lung cancer. Here the sequenced sample was lung tumor tissue, taken at surgery. CDR3 loop: CASTGALAGTGELFF. The CDR3 DNA sequence: TGTGCCAGCACGGGAGCACTAGCGGGAACCGGGGAGCTGTTTTTT.